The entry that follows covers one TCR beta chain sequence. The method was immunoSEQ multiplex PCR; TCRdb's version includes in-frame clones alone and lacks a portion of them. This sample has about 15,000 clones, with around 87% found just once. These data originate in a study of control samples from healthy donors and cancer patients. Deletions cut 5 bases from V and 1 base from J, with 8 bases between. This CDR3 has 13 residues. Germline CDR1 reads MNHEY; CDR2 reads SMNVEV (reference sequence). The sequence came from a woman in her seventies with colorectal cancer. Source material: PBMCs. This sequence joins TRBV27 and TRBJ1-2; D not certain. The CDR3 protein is CASSLRINYGYTF. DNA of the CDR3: TGTGCCAGCAGTCTCCGGATTAACTATGGCTACACCTTC.